Each of the 30 T cell receptor beta chains below was sequenced from the same sample in a study of blood T cell repertoires in COVID-19. Generated by immunoSEQ multiplex PCR, the TCRdb table keeps only in-frame clones and is missing some. The table includes 100,000 or so clones, almost 95% detected once. The source material was peripheral blood. The receptors derive from a man over 45 with active COVID-19.

The chain is built from TRBV6-5 and TRBJ2-4, with TRBD2 as a possible D gene (6 bases). This CDR3 has 15 amino acids. The V end was cut by 7 bases, the J end by 2 bases, with 15 bases between. CDR1 is MNHEY, CDR2 SVGAGI, per germline. The CDR3 loop reads CASKEGVEPKNIQYF. The CDR3 DNA is TGTGCCAGCAAGGAGGGAGTCGAGCCCAAAAACATTCAGTACTTC.

The chain carries TRBV10-1 and TRBJ2-3, with D possibly TRBD1 on 6 matching bases. The CDR3 has 14 residues. Germline CDR1 WNHNN, CDR2 SYGVQD (reference sequence). Trimming left V 8 bases short and J 2 bases short, with 14 bases between. CDR3 nucleotides: TGCGCCAGCTCAACAGGGAGCGACACAGATACGCAGTATTTT. It is translated as CASSTGSDTDTQYF.

The genes are TRBV28 and TRBJ1-1; D gene unclear. The germline V gene has CDR1 MDHEN and CDR2 SYDVKM. This CDR3 spans 15 amino acids. V was shortened by 5 bases and J by 5 bases, with 18 bases between the two germline ends. The CDR3 DNA reads TGTGCCAGCAGTCCACCCGGGATAAGTGGGACTGAAGCTTTCTTT. This codes for CASSPPGISGTEAFF. Supplemented by reference TRBV28 and TRBJ1-1, the full variable domain reads DVKVTQSSRYLVKRTGEKVFLECVQDMDHENMFWYRQDPGLGLRLIYFSYDVKMKEKGDIPEGYSVSREKKERFSLILESASTNQTSMYLCASSPPGISGTEAFFGQGTRLTVV.

The rearrangement uses TRBV5-6 and TRBJ2-7, with D possibly TRBD2 on 6 matching bases. The V gene's germline CDR1 is SGHDT and CDR2 YYEEEE. V was pared by 1 base and J by 2 bases, with 13 bases between. CDR3 length: 15 residues. The CDR3, as DNA: TGTGCCAGCAGCTTGTCAGGGACTCAAGCCTACGAGCAGTACTTC. Translating it yields CASSLSGTQAYEQYF. Full variable domain (rest looked up from reference TRBV5-6 and TRBJ2-7): DAGVTQSPTHLIKTRGQQVTLRCSPKSGHDTVSWYQQALGQGPQFIFQYYEEEERQRGNFPDRFSGHQFPNYSSELNVNALLLGDSALYLCASSLSGTQAYEQYFGPGTRLTVT.

CDR3 residues: CASSEGRNTEAFF. The CDR3 DNA reads as TGTGCCAGCAGTGAAGGGAGGAACACTGAAGCTTTCTTT. V and J are TRBV6-1 and TRBJ1-1, with D hard to call. The CDR3 spans 13 residues. Trimming left V 1 base short and J 1 base short, with 4 bases between. Per germline, CDR1 MNHNS and CDR2 SASEGT.

The chain couples TRBV28 to TRBJ2-1, with 9 bases lining up with TRBD2. This CDR3 is 16 amino acids long. Unmatched junction bases numbered 6, after V lost 2 bases and J lost 4 bases. Per the germline V gene, CDR1 is MDHEN and CDR2 is SYDVKM. The CDR3 loop reads CASSLGAGGPYNEQFF. The CDR3 nucleotides read TGTGCCAGCAGTTTAGGCGCGGGAGGGCCTTACAATGAGCAGTTCTTC.

This chain joins TRBV9 and TRBJ1-1; D ambiguous. This CDR3 has 16 amino acids. V was clipped by 4 bases and J by 5 bases, with 21 bases between them. CDR1 and CDR2 (germline): SGDLS, YYNGEE. CDR3 in DNA: TGTGCCAGCAGCTCACCGGCCGGCCACCCGGGGACTGAAGCTTTCTTT. The encoded protein is CASSSPAGHPGTEAFF.

V gene TRBV28 combines with J gene TRBJ1-1; D is uncertain. Per the germline V gene, CDR1 is MDHEN and CDR2 is SYDVKM. The CDR3 runs to 11 residues. Trimming took off 7 bases at V and 0 bases at J, with 3 bases between the two ends. CDR3 amino acids: CASNMNTEAFF. The CDR3 DNA reads TGTGCCAGCAACATGAACACTGAAGCTTTCTTT. The full variable domain, completed using reference TRBV28 and TRBJ1-1, is DVKVTQSSRYLVKRTGEKVFLECVQDMDHENMFWYRQDPGLGLRLIYFSYDVKMKEKGDIPEGYSVSREKKERFSLILESASTNQTSMYLCASNMNTEAFFGQGTRLTVV.

The chain employs TRBV5-1 and TRBJ1-2; no definite D call. Trimming removed 4 bases from V and 2 bases from J, with 6 bases in between. CDR1 SGHRS and CDR2 YFSETQ come from the germline V gene. This CDR3 is built from 12 residues. The CDR3 DNA follows: TGCGCCAGCAGCCTCCAGAACTATGGCTACACCTTC. Translation: CASSLQNYGYTF. The full variable domain, rest sourced from reference TRBV5-1 and TRBJ1-2, is KAGVTQTPRYLIKTRGQQVTLSCSPISGHRSVSWYQQTPGQGLQFLFEYFSETQRNKGNFPGRFSGRQFSNSRSEMNVSTLELGDSALYLCASSLQNYGYTFGSGTRLTVV.

J is TRBJ2-1 and V is TRBV6-5; D possibly corresponds to TRBD2 (6 bases). Trimming took off 4 bases at V and 9 bases at J, with 13 bases between the two ends. This CDR3 is built from 13 residues. CDR1 is MNHEY and CDR2 is SVGAGI in the germline V gene. Written as DNA, the CDR3 is TGTGCCAGCAGTTTAGCTCGGGAGACTGAGCAGTTCTTC. It specifies CASSLARETEQFF.

CDR3 sequence: CASSQDSRGNTIYF. The CDR3 nucleotides are TGTGCCAGCAGCCAAGACTCGCGCGGAAACACCATATATTTT. The J gene is TRBJ1-3, the V gene TRBV3-1 (or the pseudogene TRBV3-2); no clear D gene. Trimming took 0 bases from V and 4 from J, leaving 7 bases between them. Looked up from germline, CDR1 is LGHDT and CDR2 is YNNKEL (reference sequence). This CDR3 contains 14 residues.

The chain has TRBV7-9 and TRBJ2-2; a weak D match, TRBD1 (5 bases). There are 14 residues in the CDR3. Trimming took 5 bases from V and 3 from J, leaving 10 bases between them. Per germline, CDR1 SEHNR and CDR2 FQNEAQ (reference sequence). The CDR3 protein is CASSVDRDTGELFF. Written as DNA, the CDR3 is TGTGCCAGCAGCGTTGACAGAGACACCGGGGAGCTGTTTTTT.

This chain uses TRBV7-8 with TRBJ2-2; TRBD2 aligns across 9 bases. CDR3 length: 16 amino acids. Germline CDR1 and CDR2: SGHVS and FQNEAQ. J lost 6 bases, V lost 2 bases, and 7 bases had no gene match. The CDR3 sequence: CASSLSWTSASGELFF. CDR3 DNA sequence: TGTGCCAGCAGCTTATCCTGGACTAGCGCTTCCGGGGAGCTGTTTTTT. The whole variable domain, filled in from reference TRBV7-8 and TRBJ2-2, reads GAGVSQSPRYKVAKRGQDVALRCDPISGHVSLFWYQQALGQGPEFLTYFQNEAQLDKSGLPSDRFFAERPEGSVSTLKIQRTQQEDSAVYLCASSLSWTSASGELFFGEGSRLTVL.

CDR3 in amino acids: CATGVGTGELFF. In nucleotides, the CDR3 is TGTGCCACGGGGGTCGGGACCGGGGAGCTGTTTTTT. The chain carries TRBV10-3 and TRBJ2-2, with D possibly matching TRBD2 (6 bases). CDR3 length equals 12 residues. Germline values: CDR1 ENHRY, CDR2 SYGVKD. Trimming removed 10 bases from V and 5 bases from J, with 11 bases in between.

J is TRBJ1-1 and V is TRBV30, with unresolved D. This CDR3 contains 14 residues. Trimming cost V 2 bases and J 0 bases, with 10 bases left between them. Germline CDR1 and CDR2: GTSNPN and SVGIG (reference sequence). DNA of the CDR3: TGTGCCTGGAGTATCGCCACTATGAACACTGAAGCTTTCTTT. Translating gives CAWSIATMNTEAFF.

In its sample, this clone was seen once. The chain recombines TRBV19 with TRBJ1-1, with D uncertain. The CDR3 has 14 amino acids. Germline V gene lookup returns CDR1 LNHDA and CDR2 SQIVND (reference sequence). V was trimmed by 4 bases and J by 3 bases, leaving 12 bases between them. The CDR3 here is CASSTYVRDTEAFF. As DNA, the CDR3 is TGTGCCAGTAGTACTTATGTCCGGGACACTGAAGCTTTCTTT. The full variable domain, rest sourced from reference TRBV19 and TRBJ1-1, is DGGITQSPKYLFRKEGQNVTLSCEQNLNHDAMYWYRQDPGQGLRLIYYSQIVNDFQKGDIAEGYSVSREKKESFPLTVTSAQKNPTAFYLCASSTYVRDTEAFFGQGTRLTVV.

This rearrangement joins TRBV18 to TRBJ2-1; TRBD2 aligns across 9 bases. Germline V gene sequence: CDR1 KGHSH, CDR2 LQKENI. The CDR3 spans 12 residues. The junction had 4 bases not matched to a gene; V was cut back by 6 bases and J by 10 bases. The CDR3 sequence: CASSPGLAEQFF. As DNA, the CDR3 is TGTGCCAGCTCTCCCGGACTAGCGGAGCAGTTCTTC.

J is TRBJ2-1 and V is TRBV11-2, with a possible D match to TRBD2 (5 bases). The germline CDR1 and CDR2 sequences are SGHAT and FQNNGV. The CDR3 is 12 amino acids. Trimming took 1 base from V and 9 from J, leaving 7 bases between them. The CDR3 loop reads CASSLGGGEQFF. The CDR3 bases are TGTGCCAGCAGCTTAGGAGGAGGTGAGCAGTTCTTC.

This sequence joins TRBV5-1 and TRBJ1-5, with 9 bases that match TRBD1. With V trimmed by 0 bases and J by 6 bases, 4 bases remained unmatched. This CDR3 contains 15 residues. CDR1 and CDR2 from the germline V gene are SGHRS and YFSETQ. The CDR3 sequence is CASSLEGQGGQPQHF. CDR3 coding DNA: TGCGCCAGCAGCTTGGAGGGACAGGGAGGTCAGCCCCAGCATTTT.

This clone was detected only once. The chain links TRBV5-4 to TRBJ2-3; D not resolved. The CDR3 is made up of 17 amino acids. Germline loops: CDR1 SGHNT, CDR2 YYREEE (reference sequence). V lost 4 bases and J lost 0, with 18 bases in between. DNA for the CDR3: TGTGCCAGCAGCGCCCCGGAGTGGCCTTATAGCACAGATACGCAGTATTTT. Its protein is CASSAPEWPYSTDTQYF.

The chain recombines TRBV7-3 with TRBJ2-7; D might be TRBD2 (5 bases). V dropped 5 bases and J dropped 3 bases, with 20 bases sitting between them. In germline, CDR1 is SGHTA, CDR2 FQGTGA. CDR3 length: 16 residues. The DNA for the CDR3 is TGTGCCAGCAGCCCCCGGGCGGGCAGAGGGATCTACGAGCAGTACTTC. It yields the protein CASSPRAGRGIYEQYF.

The chain carries TRBV7-4 and TRBJ2-1; possible D gene TRBD2, 5 bases. Germline V gene lookup returns CDR1 SGHVT and CDR2 SQSDAQ. This CDR3 comprises 17 residues. V was cut by 5 bases and J by 5 bases, with 22 bases left in between. The CDR3 protein is CASSRHSGRNFDNEQFF. As DNA, the CDR3 is TGTGCCAGCAGCCGGCACAGCGGCCGCAACTTTGACAATGAGCAGTTCTTC.

V gene TRBV9 combines with J gene TRBJ2-7; TRBD2 is a possible D gene (5 bases). CDR1 and CDR2 from the germline V gene are SGDLS and YYNGEE. Trimming took 4 bases from V and 2 from J, leaving 13 bases between them. The CDR3 extends over 14 amino acids. CDR3 amino acids: CASSPLTEAYEQYF. CDR3 nucleotide sequence: TGTGCCAGCAGCCCTCTCACGGAGGCCTACGAGCAGTACTTC.

This clone came up once. The gene calls are TRBV5-1 and TRBJ1-2; TRBD1 matches at 7 bases. The J segment lost 10 bases and the V segment lost 4 bases, leaving 13 bases of the junction unmatched. The CDR3 sequence is 14 residues long. The germline V gene encodes CDR1 SGHRS and CDR2 YFSETQ. The CDR3: CASSQPGGSMVYTF. The CDR3, as DNA: TGCGCCAGCAGCCAACCAGGGGGGAGTATGGTCTACACCTTC.

The CDR3 protein is CASTDGGTGSYEQYF. The CDR3 region has the DNA TGTGCCAGCACCGACGGGGGGACTGGCTCCTACGAGCAGTACTTC. This sequence joins TRBV6-5 and TRBJ2-7, with TRBD2 identical over 7 bases. Germline values: CDR1 MNHEY, CDR2 SVGAGI. The CDR3 totals 15 residues. The V gene end was trimmed by 7 bases and the J gene end by 0 bases; junction bases not matched to a gene: 9.

The chain recombines TRBV27 with TRBJ2-1; D may be TRBD1 (5 bases). The CDR3 covers 16 residues. V lost 1 base, J lost 2 bases, and 12 bases lay in between. The germline CDR1 and CDR2 sequences are MNHEY and SMNVEV (reference sequence). The CDR3: CASSLFSRVPYNEQFF. Written as DNA, the CDR3 is TGTGCCAGCAGTTTATTCTCCAGGGTCCCCTACAATGAGCAGTTCTTC.

In this sample, this clone turned up once. This chain links TRBV5-1 with TRBJ1-2; D may be TRBD1 (5 bases). V dropped 0 bases and J dropped 5 bases, with 11 bases sitting between them. The CDR3 contains 14 residues. CDR1 is SGHRS, CDR2 YFSETQ, per germline. The CDR3 DNA reads as TGCGCCAGCAGCTTGGATCAGGGTTTATATGGCTACACCTTC. It translates to CASSLDQGLYGYTF.

The chain uses TRBV19 and TRBJ2-2, with D possibly being TRBD1 (6 bases). Per the germline V gene, CDR1 is LNHDA and CDR2 is SQIVND (reference sequence). V lost 7 bases to trimming and J lost 3 bases, with 15 bases between them. The CDR3 totals 15 residues. CDR3 region: CASIGGGLYTGELFF. The CDR3 bases are TGTGCCAGTATTGGGGGCGGGCTGTACACCGGGGAGCTGTTTTTT.

The J gene is TRBJ1-5, the V gene TRBV7-9; tentative D call: TRBD1 (6 bases). The germline gives CDR1 SEHNR, CDR2 FQNEAQ (reference sequence). The CDR3 consists of 17 residues. V lost 1 base to trimming and J lost 0 bases, with 13 bases between them. The CDR3 DNA reads TGTGCCAGCAGCTTAGGTTGGGAAGGGGGTAGCAATCAGCCCCAGCATTTT. This sequence encodes CASSLGWEGGSNQPQHF. Variable domain in full (rest from reference TRBV7-9 and TRBJ1-5): DTGVSQNPRHKITKRGQNVTFRCDPISEHNRLYWYRQTLGQGPEFLTYFQNEAQLEKSRLLSDRFSAERPKGSFSTLEIQRTEQGDSAMYLCASSLGWEGGSNQPQHFGDGTRLSIL.

The chain couples TRBV20-1 to TRBJ1-1, with D uncertain. The germline V gene encodes CDR1 DFQATT and CDR2 SNEGSKA (reference sequence). This CDR3 region has 11 residues. With 2 bases removed from V and 8 bases from J, the gap between germline ends came to 9 bases. CDR3 region: CSARPQSEAFF. The CDR3, as DNA: TGCAGTGCTAGACCACAGTCCGAAGCTTTCTTT.